The rows below give T cell receptor beta chains drawn from one sample of a study of control samples from healthy donors and cancer patients. Sequencing was performed with immunoSEQ multiplex PCR; in TCRdb, only in-frame clones are kept and a portion is missing. The table lists more than 85,000 clones, approximately 90% of them singletons. Sequencing input: blood. Receptors originate from a human donor in good health. The donor label of this sample is uncertain. CDR3s include the opening cysteine and the closing phenylalanine or tryptophan. A D gene is named only where the DNA matches it firmly.

TRBD1	TRBV7-8	TRBJ2-7	CASSLDGTDTYEQYF
TRBD1	TRBV6-5	TRBJ2-7	CASSYGTGTWYEQYF
NA	TRBV7-2	TRBJ1-4	CASSFVFGEKLFF
TRBD1	TRBV29-1	TRBJ1-1	CSVRDRWGTEAFF
NA	TRBV28	TRBJ2-5	CASSPLDSKETQYF
TRBD1	TRBV25-1	TRBJ1-2	CASSYGTGNYGYTF
TRBD1	TRBV2	TRBJ1-1	CAIKQRGQGEAFF
NA	TRBV5-1	TRBJ1-1	CASGRELGTEAFF
TRBD1	TRBV30	TRBJ2-1	CAWNGQGGQFF
NA	TRBV7-7	TRBJ1-1	CASSLSSGTEAFF
NA	TRBV5-1	TRBJ2-5	CASSKDLTETQYF
NA	TRBV19	TRBJ2-7	CASSNLGRRTARDYEQYF
TRBD1	TRBV6-5	TRBJ1-4	CASSKGAGSEKLFF
NA	TRBV20-1	TRBJ2-1	CSARSSNEQFF
NA	TRBV2	TRBJ1-5	CASRHGGGNQPQHF
NA	TRBV6-1	TRBJ1-3	CASSETSTIYF
TRBD2	TRBV6-2/TRBV6-3	TRBJ2-2	CASSYSASGGPTGELFF
NA	TRBV30	TRBJ1-1	CAWSLRDTEAFF
NA	TRBV14	TRBJ2-3	CASSQQVDTQYF
NA	TRBV7-9	TRBJ1-1	CASSLAFISGLNTEAFF
NA	TRBV10-1	TRBJ2-7	CASSESYEQYF
NA	TRBV5-1	TRBJ2-2	CASSYEQGGGELFF
TRBD1	TRBV16	TRBJ2-5	CASSQSTGGQETQYF
NA	TRBV25-1	TRBJ2-5	CASSDDPALDEETQYF
NA	TRBV30	TRBJ1-3	CAWRRGYSGNTIYF
NA	TRBV5-5	TRBJ2-2	CASSLGLGSNTGELFF
NA	TRBV29-1	TRBJ1-1	CSALQIAEAFF
NA	TRBV5-4	TRBJ1-2	CASSFFPQGEFGYGYTF
NA	TRBV30	TRBJ2-2	CAWSRTATGELFF
NA	TRBV13	TRBJ1-1	CASSLGVRGNTEAFF
NA	TRBV27	TRBJ1-1	CASSLWTESEAFF
NA	TRBV12-3/TRBV12-4	TRBJ2-7	CASSPLSLEQYF
NA	TRBV6-5	TRBJ2-7	CASSYSASPYEQYF